This T cell receptor (beta chain) was sequenced in a study of blood T cell repertoires in COVID-19. Deletions cut 7 bases from V and 4 bases from J, with 19 bases between. CDR1 KGHSH and CDR2 LQKENI come from the germline V gene. The CDR3 has 16 residues. Libraries were prepared by immunoSEQ multiplex PCR; TCRdb keeps only in-frame clonotypes and omits some of them. The sample includes some 120,000 clones, 80% seen only once; the top ten take 20% to 30%. The rearrangement uses TRBV18 and TRBJ2-2, with D perhaps TRBD2 (6 bases). This TCR was sampled from a human donor in a cohort sampled during active COVID-19. Sequences were obtained from peripheral blood. The CDR3, as DNA: TGTGCCAGCTTTCGGGACTCACTTAGGAGCACCGGGGAGCTGTTTTTT. Its translation is CASFRDSLRSTGELFF. Filled out from reference TRBV18 and TRBJ2-2, the complete variable domain reads NAGVMQNPRHLVRRRGQEARLRCSPMKGHSHVYWYRQLPEEGLKFMVYLQKENIIDESGMPKERFSAEFPKEGPSILRIQQVVRGDSAAYFCASFRDSLRSTGELFFGEGSRLTVL.